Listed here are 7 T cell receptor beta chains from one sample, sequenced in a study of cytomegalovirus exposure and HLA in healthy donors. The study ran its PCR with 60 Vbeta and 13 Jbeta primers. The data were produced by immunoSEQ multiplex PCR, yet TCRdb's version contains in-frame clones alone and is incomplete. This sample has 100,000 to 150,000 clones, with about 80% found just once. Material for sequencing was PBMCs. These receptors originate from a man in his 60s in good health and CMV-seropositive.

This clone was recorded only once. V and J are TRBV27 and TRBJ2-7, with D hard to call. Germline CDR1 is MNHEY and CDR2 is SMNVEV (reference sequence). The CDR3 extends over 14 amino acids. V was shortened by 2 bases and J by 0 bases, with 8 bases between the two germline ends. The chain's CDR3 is CASSLNILSYEQYF. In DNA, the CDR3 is TGTGCCAGCAGTTTAAACATCCTCTCCTACGAGCAGTACTTC.

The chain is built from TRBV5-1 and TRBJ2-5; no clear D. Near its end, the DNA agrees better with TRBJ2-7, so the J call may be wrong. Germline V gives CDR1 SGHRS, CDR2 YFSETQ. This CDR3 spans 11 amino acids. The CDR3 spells CASKSSYEQYF. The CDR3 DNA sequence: TGCGCCAGCAAGAGTTCCTACGAGCAGTACTTC.

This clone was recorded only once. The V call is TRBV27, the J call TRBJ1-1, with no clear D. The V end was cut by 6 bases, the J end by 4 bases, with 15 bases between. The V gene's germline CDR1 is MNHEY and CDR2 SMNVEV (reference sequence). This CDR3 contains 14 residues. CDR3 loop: CASRNAGEGTEAFF. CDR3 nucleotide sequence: TGTGCCAGCAGGAACGCGGGCGAGGGCACTGAAGCTTTCTTT.

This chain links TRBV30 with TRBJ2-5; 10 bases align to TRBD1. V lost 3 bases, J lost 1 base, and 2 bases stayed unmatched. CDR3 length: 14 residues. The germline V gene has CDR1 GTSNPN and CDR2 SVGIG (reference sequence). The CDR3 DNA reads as TGTGCCTGGAGCCGGACAGGGGGCCAAGAGACCCAGTACTTC. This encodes CAWSRTGGQETQYF.

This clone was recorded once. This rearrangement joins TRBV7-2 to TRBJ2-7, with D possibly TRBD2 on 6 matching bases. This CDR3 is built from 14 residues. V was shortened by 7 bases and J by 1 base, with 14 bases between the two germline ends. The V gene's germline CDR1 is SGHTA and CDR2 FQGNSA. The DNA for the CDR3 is TGTGCCAGCAAGAGCCAGGGAGGATCCTACGAGCAGTACTTC. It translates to CASKSQGGSYEQYF.

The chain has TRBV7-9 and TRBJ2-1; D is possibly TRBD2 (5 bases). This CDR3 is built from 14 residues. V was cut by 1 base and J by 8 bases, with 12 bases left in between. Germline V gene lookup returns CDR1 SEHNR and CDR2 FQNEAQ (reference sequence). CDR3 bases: TGTGCCAGCAGCTTAGGGACTGGCCGCGATGAGCAGTTCTTC. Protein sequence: CASSLGTGRDEQFF.

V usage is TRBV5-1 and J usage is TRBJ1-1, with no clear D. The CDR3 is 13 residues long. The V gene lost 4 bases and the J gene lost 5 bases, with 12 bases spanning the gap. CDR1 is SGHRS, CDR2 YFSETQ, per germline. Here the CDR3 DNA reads TGCGCCAGCAGCGTCCTAGAGGGTACTGAAGCTTTCTTT. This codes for CASSVLEGTEAFF.